This T cell receptor beta chain was identified during a study of CD8 T cells in ankylosing spondylitis. Study-level results: Clones tied to disease were said to be significantly enriched in matched ankylosing spondylitis synovial fluid. Certain motif variants had earlier been reported in reactive arthritis synovial fluid and blood.

For this clonotype: Its target is not known.

With molecular barcodes, quantitative 5'-RACE was used to make the TCR beta libraries. Using its own MiXCR run on the 5' RACE reads, TCRdb lists one record per CDR3 protein. The repertoire consists of about 130,000 distinct CDR3 sequences, with over 6.5% occurring once and the leading ten covering 9.5% to 15%. This CDR3 comprises 14 residues. Trimming shortened V by 0 bases and J by 8 bases, and 12 bases separated the two germline ends. Per the germline V gene, CDR1 is SGHRS and CDR2 is YFSETQ. The V call is TRBV5-1, the J call TRBJ2-1; perhaps D is TRBD1 or TRBD2 (5 bases each). This TCR came from a male donor with ankylosing spondylitis or in good health (not recorded which). Sequenced sample: blood, either unsorted or a sorted T cell fraction (not recorded which). CDR3 sequence reads: CASSLEAGRDEQFF. CDR3 DNA: TGCGCCAGCAGCTTGGAGGCAGGGCGGGATGAGCAGTTCTTC.